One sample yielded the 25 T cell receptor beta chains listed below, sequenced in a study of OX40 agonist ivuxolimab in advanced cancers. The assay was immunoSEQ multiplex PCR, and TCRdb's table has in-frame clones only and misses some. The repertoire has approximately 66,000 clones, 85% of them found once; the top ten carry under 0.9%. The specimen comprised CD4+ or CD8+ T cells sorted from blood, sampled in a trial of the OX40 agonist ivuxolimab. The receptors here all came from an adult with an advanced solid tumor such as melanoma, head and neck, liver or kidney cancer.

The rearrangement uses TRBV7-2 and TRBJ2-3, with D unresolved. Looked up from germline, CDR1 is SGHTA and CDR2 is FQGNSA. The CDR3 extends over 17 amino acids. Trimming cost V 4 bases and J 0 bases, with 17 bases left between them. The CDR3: CASSSTLTGFSTDTQYF. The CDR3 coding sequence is TGTGCCAGCAGCTCCACCCTAACGGGCTTTAGCACAGATACGCAGTATTTT.

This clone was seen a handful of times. CDR3 sequence (DNA): TGTGCCAGCAGCCTGAATAATTCACCCCTCCACTTT. It yields the protein CASSLNNSPLHF. The chain recombines TRBV7-2 with TRBJ1-6; D gene unclear. Germline V lookup: CDR1 SGHTA, CDR2 FQGNSA. The CDR3 sequence is 12 residues long. V lost 5 bases and J lost 5, with 4 bases in between. Together with reference TRBV7-2 and TRBJ1-6, the CDR3 gives the full variable domain: GAGVSQSPSNKVTEKGKDVELRCDPISGHTALYWYRQSLGQGLEFLIYFQGNSAPDKSGLPSDRFSAERTGGSVSTLTIQRTQQEDSAVYLCASSLNNSPLHFGNGTRLTVT.

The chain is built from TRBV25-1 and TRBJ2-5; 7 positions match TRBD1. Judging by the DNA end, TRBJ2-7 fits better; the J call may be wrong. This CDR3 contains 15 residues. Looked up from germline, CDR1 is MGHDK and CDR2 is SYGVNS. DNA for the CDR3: TGTGCCAACCCCAAAACAGGGGATATCCCCTACGAGCAGTACTTC. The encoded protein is CANPKTGDIPYEQYF.

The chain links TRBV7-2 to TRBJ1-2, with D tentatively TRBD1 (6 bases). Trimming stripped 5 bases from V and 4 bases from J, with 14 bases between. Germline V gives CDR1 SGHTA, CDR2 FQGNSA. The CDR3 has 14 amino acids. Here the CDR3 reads CASSPRRGFYGYTF. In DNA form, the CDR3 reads TGTGCCAGCAGCCCCCGCAGGGGCTTCTATGGCTACACCTTC.

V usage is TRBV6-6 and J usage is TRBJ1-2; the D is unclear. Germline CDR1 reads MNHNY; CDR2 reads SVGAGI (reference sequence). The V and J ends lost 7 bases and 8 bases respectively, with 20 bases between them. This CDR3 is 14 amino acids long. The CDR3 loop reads CASTLGSSAGGYTF. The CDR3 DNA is TGTGCCAGCACTCTAGGGTCCTCAGCCGGCGGCTACACCTTC.

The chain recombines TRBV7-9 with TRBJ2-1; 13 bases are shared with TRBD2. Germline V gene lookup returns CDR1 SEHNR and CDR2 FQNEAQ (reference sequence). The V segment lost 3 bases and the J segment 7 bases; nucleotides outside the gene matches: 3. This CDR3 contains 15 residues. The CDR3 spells CASSFGTSGENEQFF. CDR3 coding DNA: TGTGCCAGCAGCTTTGGGACTAGCGGGGAAAATGAGCAGTTCTTC.

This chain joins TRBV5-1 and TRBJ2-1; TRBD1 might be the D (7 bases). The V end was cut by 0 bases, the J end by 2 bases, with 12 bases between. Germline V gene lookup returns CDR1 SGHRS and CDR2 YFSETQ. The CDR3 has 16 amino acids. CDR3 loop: CASSLEGGGPYNEQFF. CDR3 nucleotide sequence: TGCGCCAGCAGCTTGGAAGGAGGGGGCCCCTACAATGAGCAGTTCTTC.

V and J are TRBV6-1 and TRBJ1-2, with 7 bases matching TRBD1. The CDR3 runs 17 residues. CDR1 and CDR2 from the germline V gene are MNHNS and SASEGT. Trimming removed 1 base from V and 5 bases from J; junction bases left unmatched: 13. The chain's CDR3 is CASSEGGTALRGYGYTF. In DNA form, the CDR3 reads TGTGCCAGCAGTGAAGGGGGGACAGCCCTGAGGGGTTATGGCTACACCTTC.

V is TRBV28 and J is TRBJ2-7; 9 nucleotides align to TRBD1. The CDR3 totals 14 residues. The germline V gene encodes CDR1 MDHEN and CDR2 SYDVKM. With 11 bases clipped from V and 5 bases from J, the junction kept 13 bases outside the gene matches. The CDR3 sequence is CASYSGQGTDEQYF. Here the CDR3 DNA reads TGTGCCTCCTATTCGGGACAGGGAACGGACGAGCAGTACTTC.

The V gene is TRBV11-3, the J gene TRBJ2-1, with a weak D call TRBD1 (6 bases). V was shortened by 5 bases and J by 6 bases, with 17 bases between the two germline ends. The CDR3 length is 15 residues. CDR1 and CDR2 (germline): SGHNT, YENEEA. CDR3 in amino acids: CASSHRQARRNEQFF. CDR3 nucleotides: TGTGCCAGCAGCCATAGACAGGCGCGCCGCAATGAGCAGTTCTTC.

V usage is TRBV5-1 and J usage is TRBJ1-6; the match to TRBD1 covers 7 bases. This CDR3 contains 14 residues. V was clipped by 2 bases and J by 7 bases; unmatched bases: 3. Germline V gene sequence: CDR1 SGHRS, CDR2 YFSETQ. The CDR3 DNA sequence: TGCGCCAGCAGCTTCCAGGGGGTAAATTCACCCCTCCACTTT. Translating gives CASSFQGVNSPLHF. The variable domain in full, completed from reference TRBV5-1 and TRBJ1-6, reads KAGVTQTPRYLIKTRGQQVTLSCSPISGHRSVSWYQQTPGQGLQFLFEYFSETQRNKGNFPGRFSGRQFSNSRSEMNVSTLELGDSALYLCASSFQGVNSPLHFGNGTRLTVT.

The CDR3 DNA reads as TGTGCCAGCAGCTTAGACCGTCTAGCGGATGAGCAGTTCTTC. As protein: CASSLDRLADEQFF. The chain joins TRBV11-2 to TRBJ2-1, with 7 bases lining up with TRBD2. Trimming removed 0 bases from V and 8 bases from J; junction bases left unmatched: 4. Germline V gene data show CDR1 as SGHAT and CDR2 as FQNNGV. The length of the CDR3 is 14 residues.

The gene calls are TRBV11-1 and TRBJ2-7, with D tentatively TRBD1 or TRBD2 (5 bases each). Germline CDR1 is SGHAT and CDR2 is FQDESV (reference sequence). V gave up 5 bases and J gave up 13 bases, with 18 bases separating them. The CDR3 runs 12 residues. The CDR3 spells CASSPARDRVYF. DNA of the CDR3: TGTGCCAGCAGCCCTGCTCGGGACCGCGTTTACTTC.

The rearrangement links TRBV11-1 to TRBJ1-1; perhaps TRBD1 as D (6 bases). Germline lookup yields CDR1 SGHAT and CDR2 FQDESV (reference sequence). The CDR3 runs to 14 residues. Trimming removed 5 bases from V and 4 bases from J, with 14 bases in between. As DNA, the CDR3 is TGTGCCAGCAGCACACAGGGTACGGGCACTGAAGCTTTCTTT. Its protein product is CASSTQGTGTEAFF.

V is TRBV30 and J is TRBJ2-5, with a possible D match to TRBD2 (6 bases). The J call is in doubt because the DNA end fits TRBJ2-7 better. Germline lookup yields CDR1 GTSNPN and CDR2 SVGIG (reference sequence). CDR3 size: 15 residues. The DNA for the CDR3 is TGTGCCTGGAGTGTAATTAGGGTCGGGAGTTACGAGCAGTACTTC. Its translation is CAWSVIRVGSYEQYF.

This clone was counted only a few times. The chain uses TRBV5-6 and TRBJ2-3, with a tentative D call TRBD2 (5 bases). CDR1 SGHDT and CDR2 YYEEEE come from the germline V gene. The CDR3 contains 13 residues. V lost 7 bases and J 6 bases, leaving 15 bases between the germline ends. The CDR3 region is CASASRGGDTQYF. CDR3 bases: TGTGCCAGCGCCTCCCGTGGAGGTGATACGCAGTATTTT. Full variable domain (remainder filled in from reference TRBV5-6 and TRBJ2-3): DAGVTQSPTHLIKTRGQQVTLRCSPKSGHDTVSWYQQALGQGPQFIFQYYEEEERQRGNFPDRFSGHQFPNYSSELNVNALLLGDSALYLCASASRGGDTQYFGPGTRLTVL.

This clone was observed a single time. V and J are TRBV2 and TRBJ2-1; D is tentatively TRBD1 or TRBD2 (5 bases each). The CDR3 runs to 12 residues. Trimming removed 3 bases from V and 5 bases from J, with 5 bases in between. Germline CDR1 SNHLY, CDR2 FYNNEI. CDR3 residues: CASSEGDNEQFF. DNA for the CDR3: TGTGCCAGCAGTGAGGGGGACAATGAGCAGTTCTTC.

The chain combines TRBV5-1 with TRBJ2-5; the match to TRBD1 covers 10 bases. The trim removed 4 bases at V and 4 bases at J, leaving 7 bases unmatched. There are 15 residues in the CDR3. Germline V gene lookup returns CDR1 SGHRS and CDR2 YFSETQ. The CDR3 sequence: CASSPGDRGGETQYF. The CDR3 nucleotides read TGCGCCAGCAGCCCGGGGGACAGGGGAGGAGAGACCCAGTACTTC.

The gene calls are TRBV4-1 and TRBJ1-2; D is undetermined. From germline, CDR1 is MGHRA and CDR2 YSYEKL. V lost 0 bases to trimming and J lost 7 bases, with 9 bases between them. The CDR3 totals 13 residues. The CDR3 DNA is TGCGCCAGCAGCCAAGATACGGGGTTTGGCTACACCTTC. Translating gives CASSQDTGFGYTF.

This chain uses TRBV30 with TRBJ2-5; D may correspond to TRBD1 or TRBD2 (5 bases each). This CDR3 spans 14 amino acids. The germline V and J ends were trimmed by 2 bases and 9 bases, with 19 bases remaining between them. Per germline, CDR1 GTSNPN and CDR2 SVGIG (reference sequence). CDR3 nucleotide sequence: TGTGCCTGGAGTTTCCCCGCCGGTTTGGGGGCCCAGTACTTC. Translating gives CAWSFPAGLGAQYF.

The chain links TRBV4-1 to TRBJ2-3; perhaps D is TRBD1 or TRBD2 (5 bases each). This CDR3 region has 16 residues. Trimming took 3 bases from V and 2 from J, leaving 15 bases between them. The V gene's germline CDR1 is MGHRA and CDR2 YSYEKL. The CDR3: CASSQSRWGSTDTQYF. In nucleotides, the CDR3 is TGCGCCAGCAGCCAGTCCCGATGGGGGTCCACAGATACGCAGTATTTT.

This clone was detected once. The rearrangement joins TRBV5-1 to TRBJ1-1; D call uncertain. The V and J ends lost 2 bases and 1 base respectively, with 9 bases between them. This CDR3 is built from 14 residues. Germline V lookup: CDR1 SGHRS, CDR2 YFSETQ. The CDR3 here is CASSFTWANTEAFF. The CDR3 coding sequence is TGCGCCAGCAGCTTTACTTGGGCGAACACTGAAGCTTTCTTT.

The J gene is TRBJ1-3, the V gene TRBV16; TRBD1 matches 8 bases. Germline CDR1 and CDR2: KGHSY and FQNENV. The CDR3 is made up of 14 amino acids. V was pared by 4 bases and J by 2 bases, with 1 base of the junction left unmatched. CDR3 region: CASSPDRAGNTIYF. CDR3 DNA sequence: TGTGCCAGCAGCCCGGACAGGGCTGGAAACACCATATATTTT.

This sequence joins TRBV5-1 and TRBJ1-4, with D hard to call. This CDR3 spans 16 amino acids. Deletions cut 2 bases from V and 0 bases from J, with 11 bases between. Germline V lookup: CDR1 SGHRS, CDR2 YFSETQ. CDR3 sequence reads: CASSFEGSATNEKLFF. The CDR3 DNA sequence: TGCGCCAGCAGCTTCGAGGGTTCAGCAACTAATGAAAAACTGTTTTTT.

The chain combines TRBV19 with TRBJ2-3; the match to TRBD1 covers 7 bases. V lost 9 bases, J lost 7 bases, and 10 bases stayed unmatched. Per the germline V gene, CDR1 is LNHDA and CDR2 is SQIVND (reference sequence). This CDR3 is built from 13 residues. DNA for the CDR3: TGTGCCAGCACAGGGGATGGGACGCATACGCAGTATTTT. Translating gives CASTGDGTHTQYF.